This T cell receptor (beta chain) was sequenced for a study of blood T cell repertoires in COVID-19. The repertoire was sequenced with immunoSEQ multiplex PCR; TCRdb's copy has only in-frame clones and lacks some. This sample carries under 250,000 clones, about four fifths of them seen once, and the ten largest clones take about 1.3%. CDR3 length equals 11 residues. Trimming removed 6 bases at V and 4 bases at J, with 3 bases between. Per germline, CDR1 MDHEN and CDR2 SYDVKM. The sequencing input was PBMCs or T cells enriched from blood (not recorded which). The rearrangement uses TRBV28 and TRBJ1-4, with D uncertain. The receptor was derived from a woman aged 40 to 50 with acute COVID-19. The CDR3 nucleotides read TGTGCCAGCAGCGTTAATGAAAAACTGTTTTTT. Protein sequence: CASSVNEKLFF.